This paragraph reports one T cell receptor beta chain. The sample comes from a study of T cells in Graves' hyperthyroidism and ophthalmopathy. There are 15 residues in the CDR3. Germline loops: CDR1 DFQATT, CDR2 SNEGSKA (reference sequence). The V gene end was trimmed by 6 bases and the J gene end by 8 bases; junction bases not matched to a gene: 7. Researchers amplified the TCR beta CDR3 regions from RNA transcripts. RT-PCR in the first round (using the HTBI primer set) targeted the TCR CDR3. TCRdb re-derived calls from the multiplex PCR reads in MiXCR, one entry per CDR3 protein. The data contain about 710,000 distinct CDR3 sequences, about a sixth of them seen just once; the ten biggest clones take up roughly 8%.

This TCR derives from a man aged 18-30 years with Graves' hyperthyroidism. What was sequenced was blood. The chain recombines TRBV20-1 with TRBJ2-1, with 16 bases fitting TRBD2. CDR3 protein: CSALTGTSGRDEQFF. CDR3 DNA sequence: TGCAGTGCCCTAACCGGGACTAGCGGGAGGGATGAGCAGTTCTTC.